The present entry profiles one T cell receptor beta chain with its context. Its antigen is undetermined. This sample stems from a study of cytomegalovirus exposure and HLA in healthy donors. Study-wide points: Most of the TCR beta V segments (in an earlier analysis) were productive either about 87% or about 30% of the time. The authors confirmed in vitro that a few CMV-associated chains were specific for CMV antigens.

Both 60 Vbeta primers and 13 Jbeta primers went into the PCR. Only in-frame clones appear in the TCRdb table, and some are missing; sequencing was by immunoSEQ multiplex PCR. The sample has 140,000 to 150,000 clones; 65% to 85% are singletons. From germline, CDR1 is LNHDA and CDR2 SQIVND (reference sequence). With V trimmed by 8 bases and J by 1 base, 13 bases remained unmatched. The CDR3 consists of 18 residues. Sample: PBMCs. The chain has TRBV19 and TRBJ1-5; 11 bases match TRBD1. The clonotype comes from a young man in good health and CMV-seronegative. CDR3 sequence (DNA): TGTGCCAGTGGAAGGGACAGGGGGACTGTGAAGAGCAATCAGCCCCAGCATTTT. As protein: CASGRDRGTVKSNQPQHF.